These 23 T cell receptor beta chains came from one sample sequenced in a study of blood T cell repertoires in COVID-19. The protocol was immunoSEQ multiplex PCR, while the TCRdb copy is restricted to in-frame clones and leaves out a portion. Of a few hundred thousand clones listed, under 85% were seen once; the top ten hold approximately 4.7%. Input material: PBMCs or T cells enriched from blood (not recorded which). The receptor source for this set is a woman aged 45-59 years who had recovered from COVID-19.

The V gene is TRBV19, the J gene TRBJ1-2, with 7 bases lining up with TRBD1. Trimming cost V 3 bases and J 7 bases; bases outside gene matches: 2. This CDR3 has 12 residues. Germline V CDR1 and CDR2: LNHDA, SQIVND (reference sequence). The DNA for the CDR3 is TGTGCCAGTAGTATTAAGGGGGCTGGCTACACCTTC. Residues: CASSIKGAGYTF.

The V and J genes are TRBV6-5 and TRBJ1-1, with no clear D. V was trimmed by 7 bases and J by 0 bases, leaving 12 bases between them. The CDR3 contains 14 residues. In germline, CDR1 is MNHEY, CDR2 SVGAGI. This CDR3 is CASKRPGLNTEAFF. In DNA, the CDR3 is TGTGCCAGCAAGAGACCGGGGTTGAACACTGAAGCTTTCTTT.

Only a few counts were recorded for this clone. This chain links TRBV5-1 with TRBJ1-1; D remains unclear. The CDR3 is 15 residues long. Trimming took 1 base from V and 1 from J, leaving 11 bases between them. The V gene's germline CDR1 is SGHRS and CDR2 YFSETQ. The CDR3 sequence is CASSLMGQANTEAFF. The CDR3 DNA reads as TGCGCCAGCAGCTTGATGGGCCAAGCGAACACTGAAGCTTTCTTT.

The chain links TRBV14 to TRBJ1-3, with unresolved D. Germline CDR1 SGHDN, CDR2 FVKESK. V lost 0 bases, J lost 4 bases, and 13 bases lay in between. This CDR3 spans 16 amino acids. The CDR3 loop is CASSQDGHQAGNTIYF. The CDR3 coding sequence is TGTGCCAGCAGCCAAGACGGCCACCAGGCAGGAAACACCATATATTTT.

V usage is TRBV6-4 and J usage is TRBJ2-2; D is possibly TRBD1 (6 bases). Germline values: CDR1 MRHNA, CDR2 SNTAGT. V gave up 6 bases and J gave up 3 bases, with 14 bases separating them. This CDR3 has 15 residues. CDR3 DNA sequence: TGTGCCAGCAGCCCCCACAGGGTGGACACCGGGGAGCTGTTTTTT. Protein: CASSPHRVDTGELFF.

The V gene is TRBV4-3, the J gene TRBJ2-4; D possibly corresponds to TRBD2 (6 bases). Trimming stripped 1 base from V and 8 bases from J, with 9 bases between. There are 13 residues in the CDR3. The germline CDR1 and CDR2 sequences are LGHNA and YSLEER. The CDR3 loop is CASSQGWGDIQYF. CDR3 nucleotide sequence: TGCGCCAGCAGCCAAGGATGGGGGGACATTCAGTACTTC.

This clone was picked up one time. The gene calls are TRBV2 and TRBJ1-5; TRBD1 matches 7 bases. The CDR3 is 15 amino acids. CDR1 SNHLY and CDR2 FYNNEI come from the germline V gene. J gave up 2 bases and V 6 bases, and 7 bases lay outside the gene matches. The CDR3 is CASRYGTEGNQPQHF. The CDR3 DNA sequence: TGTGCCAGCAGGTACGGGACAGAGGGCAATCAGCCCCAGCATTTT.

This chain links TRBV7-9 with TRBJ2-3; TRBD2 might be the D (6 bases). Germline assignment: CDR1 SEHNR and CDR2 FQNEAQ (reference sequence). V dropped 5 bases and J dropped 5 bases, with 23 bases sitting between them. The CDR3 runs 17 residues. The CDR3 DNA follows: TGTGCCAGCAGCGGGGGATGGTCTAGCGACCGGGAAGATACGCAGTATTTT. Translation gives CASSGGWSSDREDTQYF.

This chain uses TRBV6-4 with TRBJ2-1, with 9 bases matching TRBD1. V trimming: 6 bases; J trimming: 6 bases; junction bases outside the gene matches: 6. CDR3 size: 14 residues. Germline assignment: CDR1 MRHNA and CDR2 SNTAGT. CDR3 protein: CASSPGTGFNEQFF. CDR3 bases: TGTGCCAGCAGCCCCGGGACAGGGTTCAATGAGCAGTTCTTC.

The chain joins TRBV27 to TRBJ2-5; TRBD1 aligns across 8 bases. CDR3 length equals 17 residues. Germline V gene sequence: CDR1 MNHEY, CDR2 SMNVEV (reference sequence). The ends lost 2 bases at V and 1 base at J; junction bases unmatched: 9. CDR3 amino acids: CASSLRYVTGGQETQYF. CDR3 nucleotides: TGTGCCAGCAGTTTAAGATATGTCACAGGGGGCCAAGAGACCCAGTACTTC.

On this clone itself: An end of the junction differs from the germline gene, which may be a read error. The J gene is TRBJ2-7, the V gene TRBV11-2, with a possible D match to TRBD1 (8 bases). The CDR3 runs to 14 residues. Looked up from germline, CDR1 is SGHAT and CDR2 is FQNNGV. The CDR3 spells CASSIDRGGYEQYF. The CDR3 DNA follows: TGTGCCAGCAGCATAGACAGGGGAGGGTACGAGCAGTACTTC.

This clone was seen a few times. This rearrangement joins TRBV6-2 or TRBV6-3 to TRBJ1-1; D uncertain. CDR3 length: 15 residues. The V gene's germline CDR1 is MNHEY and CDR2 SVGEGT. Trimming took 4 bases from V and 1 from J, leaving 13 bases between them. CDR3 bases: TGTGCCAGCAGTTCCGCCTGGGCAGCGAACACTGAAGCTTTCTTT. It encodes CASSSAWAANTEAFF.

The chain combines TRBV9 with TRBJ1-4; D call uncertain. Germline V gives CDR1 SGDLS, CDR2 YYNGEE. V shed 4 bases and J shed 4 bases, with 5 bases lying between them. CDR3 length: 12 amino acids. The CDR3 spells CASSRYNEKLFF. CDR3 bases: TGTGCCAGCAGCCGTTATAATGAAAAACTGTTTTTT.

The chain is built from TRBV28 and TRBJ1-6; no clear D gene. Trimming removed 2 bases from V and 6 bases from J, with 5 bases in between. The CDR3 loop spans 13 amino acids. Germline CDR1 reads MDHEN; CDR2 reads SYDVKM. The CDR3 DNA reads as TGTGCCAGCAGTTTAAACAGTAATTCACCCCTCCACTTT. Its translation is CASSLNSNSPLHF.

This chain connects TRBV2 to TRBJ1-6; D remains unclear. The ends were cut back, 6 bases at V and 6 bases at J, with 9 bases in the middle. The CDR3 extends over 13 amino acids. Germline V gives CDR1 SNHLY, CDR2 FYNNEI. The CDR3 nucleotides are TGTGCCAGCAGCAGGCAGCTTAATTCACCCCTCCACTTT. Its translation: CASSRQLNSPLHF.

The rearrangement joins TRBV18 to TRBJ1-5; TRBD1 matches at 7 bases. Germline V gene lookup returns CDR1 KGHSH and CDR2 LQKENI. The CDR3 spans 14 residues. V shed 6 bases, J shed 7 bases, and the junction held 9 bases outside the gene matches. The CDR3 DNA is TGTGCCAGCTCGGGACCACAGGGGTGGCAGCCCCAGCATTTT. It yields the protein CASSGPQGWQPQHF.

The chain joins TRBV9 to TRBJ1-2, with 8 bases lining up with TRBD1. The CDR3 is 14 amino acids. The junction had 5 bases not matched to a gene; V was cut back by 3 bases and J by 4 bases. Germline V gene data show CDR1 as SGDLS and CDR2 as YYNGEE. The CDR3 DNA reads TGTGCCAGCAGCGGACAGGGGCAGAGCTATGGCTACACCTTC. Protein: CASSGQGQSYGYTF. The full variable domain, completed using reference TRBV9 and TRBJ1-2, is DSGVTQTPKHLITATGQRVTLRCSPRSGDLSVYWYQQSLDQGLQFLIQYYNGEERAKGNILERFSAQQFPDLHSELNLSSLELGDSALYFCASSGQGQSYGYTFGSGTRLTVV.

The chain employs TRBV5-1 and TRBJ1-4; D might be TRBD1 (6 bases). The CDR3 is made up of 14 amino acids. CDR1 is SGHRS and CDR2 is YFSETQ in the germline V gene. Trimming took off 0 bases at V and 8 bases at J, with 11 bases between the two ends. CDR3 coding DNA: TGCGCCAGCAGCTTGGTGGGGGCCGGAGAAAAACTGTTTTTT. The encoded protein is CASSLVGAGEKLFF.

CDR3 protein: CASSPAGGTGGEQYF. The DNA for the CDR3 is TGTGCCAGCTCACCAGCAGGCGGGACAGGGGGCGAGCAGTACTTC. The J gene is TRBJ2-7, the V gene TRBV18, with TRBD1 matching over 11 bases. This CDR3 contains 15 residues. Germline CDR1 and CDR2: KGHSH and LQKENI. The J segment lost 6 bases and the V segment lost 2 bases, leaving 6 bases of the junction unmatched.

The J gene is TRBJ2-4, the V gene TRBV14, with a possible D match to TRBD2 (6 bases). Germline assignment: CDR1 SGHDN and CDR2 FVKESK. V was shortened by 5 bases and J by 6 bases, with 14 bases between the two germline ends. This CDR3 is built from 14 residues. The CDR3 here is CASSIWGDGNIQYF. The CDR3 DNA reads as TGTGCCAGCAGCATCTGGGGGGATGGAAACATTCAGTACTTC.

DNA for the CDR3: TGTGCCAGCAGTGCCGACTTCCGGACAGGGGGTGAAAAACTGTTTTTT. Amino acids: CASSADFRTGGEKLFF. The V and J genes are TRBV27 and TRBJ1-4; 10 bases are a match to TRBD1. The J segment lost 7 bases and the V segment lost 5 bases, leaving 10 bases of the junction unmatched. Germline CDR1 and CDR2: MNHEY and SMNVEV (reference sequence). CDR3 size: 16 residues.

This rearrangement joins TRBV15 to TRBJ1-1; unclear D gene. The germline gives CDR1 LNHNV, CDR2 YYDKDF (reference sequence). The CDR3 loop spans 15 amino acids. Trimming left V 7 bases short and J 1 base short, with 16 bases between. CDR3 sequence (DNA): TGTGCCACCAAAGCGGCCCAACTCGAGAACACTGAAGCTTTCTTT. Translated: CATKAAQLENTEAFF.

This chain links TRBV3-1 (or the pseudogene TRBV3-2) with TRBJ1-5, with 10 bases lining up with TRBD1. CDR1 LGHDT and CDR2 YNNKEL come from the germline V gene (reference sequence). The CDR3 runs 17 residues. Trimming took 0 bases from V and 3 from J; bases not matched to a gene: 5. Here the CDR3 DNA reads TGTGCCAGCAGCCAAGATGGACAGGGGGGGAACAATCAGCCCCAGCATTTT. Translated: CASSQDGQGGNNQPQHF.